This TCR beta chain was identified in a study of blood T cell repertoires in COVID-19. Clinical history reported by participants formed the basis on which cohorts were assigned. Before being deemed recovered, Cohort 3 donors had two negative PCRs, clearance, or symptom resolution. Original processing methods: Amplifying reference gene primers gave estimates of nucleated cell counts. Sequenced by immunoSEQ multiplex PCR; TCRdb stores in-frame clones only, minus some. That table is the source of V, J and clone size, and D and trimming were worked out from the DNA. This sample yields around 360,000 clones, of which approximately 84% are seen a single time; approximately 3% belongs to the top ten. Germline lookup yields CDR1 MNHEY and CDR2 SVGEGT. The V and J ends lost 2 bases and 8 bases respectively, with 10 bases between them. The CDR3 contains 13 residues.

This clonotype originated in a woman in her 30s who had recovered from COVID-19. The chain employs TRBV6-2 or TRBV6-3 and TRBJ1-3; D remains unclear. The sample consisted of PBMCs or T cells enriched from blood (not recorded which). The CDR3 nucleotides read TGTGCCAGCAGTTACACGTTGGGAGACACCATATATTTT. Amino acids: CASSYTLGDTIYF.